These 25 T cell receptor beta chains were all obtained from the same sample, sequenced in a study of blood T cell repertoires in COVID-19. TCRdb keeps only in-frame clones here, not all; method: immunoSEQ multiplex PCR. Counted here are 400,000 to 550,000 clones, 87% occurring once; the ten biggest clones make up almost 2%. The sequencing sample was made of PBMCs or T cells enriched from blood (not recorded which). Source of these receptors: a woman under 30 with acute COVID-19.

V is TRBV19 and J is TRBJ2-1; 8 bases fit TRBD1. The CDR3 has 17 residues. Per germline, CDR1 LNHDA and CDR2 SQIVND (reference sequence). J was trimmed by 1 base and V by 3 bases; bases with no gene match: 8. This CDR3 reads CASSINLTGGSYNEQFF. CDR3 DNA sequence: TGTGCCAGTAGTATTAACCTAACAGGGGGTTCCTACAATGAGCAGTTCTTC.

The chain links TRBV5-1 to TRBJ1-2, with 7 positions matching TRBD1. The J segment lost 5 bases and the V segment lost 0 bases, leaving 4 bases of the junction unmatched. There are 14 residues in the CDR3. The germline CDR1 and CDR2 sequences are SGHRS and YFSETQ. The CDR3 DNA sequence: TGCGCCAGCAGCTTGGGACAGGGTGGTTATGGCTACACCTTC. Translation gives CASSLGQGGYGYTF.

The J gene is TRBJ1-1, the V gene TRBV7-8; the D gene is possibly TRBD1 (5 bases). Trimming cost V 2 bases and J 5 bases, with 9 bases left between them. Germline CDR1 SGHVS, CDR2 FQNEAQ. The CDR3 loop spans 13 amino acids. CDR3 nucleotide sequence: TGTGCCAGCAGCTTATCGGGGGAAACTGAAGCTTTCTTT. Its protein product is CASSLSGETEAFF.

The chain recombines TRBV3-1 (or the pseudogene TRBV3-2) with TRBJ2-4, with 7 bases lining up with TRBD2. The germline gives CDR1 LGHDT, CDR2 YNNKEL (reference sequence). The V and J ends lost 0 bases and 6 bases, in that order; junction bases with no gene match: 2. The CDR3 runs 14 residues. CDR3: CASSQEGGGNIQYF. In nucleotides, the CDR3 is TGTGCCAGCAGCCAAGAGGGCGGGGGAAACATTCAGTACTTC.

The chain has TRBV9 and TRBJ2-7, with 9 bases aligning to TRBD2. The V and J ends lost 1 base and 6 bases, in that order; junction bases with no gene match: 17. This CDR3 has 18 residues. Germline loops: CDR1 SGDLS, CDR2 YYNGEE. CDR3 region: CASSVTPVAGATGSEQYF. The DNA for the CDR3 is TGTGCCAGCAGCGTAACGCCTGTAGCGGGAGCGACAGGGAGCGAGCAGTACTTC.

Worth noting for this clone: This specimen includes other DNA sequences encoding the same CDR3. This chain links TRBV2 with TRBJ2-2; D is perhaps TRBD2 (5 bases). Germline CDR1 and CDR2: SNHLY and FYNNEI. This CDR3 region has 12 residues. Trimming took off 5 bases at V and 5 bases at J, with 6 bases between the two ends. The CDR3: CASSPGTGELFF. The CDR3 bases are TGTGCCAGCAGTCCGGGAACCGGGGAGCTGTTTTTT.

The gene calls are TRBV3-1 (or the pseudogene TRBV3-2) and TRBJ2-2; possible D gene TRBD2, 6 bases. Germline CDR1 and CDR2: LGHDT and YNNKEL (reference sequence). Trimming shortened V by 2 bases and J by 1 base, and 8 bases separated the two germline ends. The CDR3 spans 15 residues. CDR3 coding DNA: TGTGCCAGCAGCCAACGGGGGTTGAACACCGGGGAGCTGTTTTTT. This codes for CASSQRGLNTGELFF.

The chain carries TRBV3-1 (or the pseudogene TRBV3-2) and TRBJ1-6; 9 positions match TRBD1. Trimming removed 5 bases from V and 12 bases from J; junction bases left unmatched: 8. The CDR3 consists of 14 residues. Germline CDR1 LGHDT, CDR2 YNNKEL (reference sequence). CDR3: CASSFRDREGPLHF. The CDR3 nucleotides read TGTGCCAGCAGCTTCCGGGACAGGGAGGGACCCCTCCACTTT.

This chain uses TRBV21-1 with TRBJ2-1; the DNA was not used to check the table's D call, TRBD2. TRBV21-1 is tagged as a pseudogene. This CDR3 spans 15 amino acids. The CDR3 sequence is CASSNGGKEYNEQFF. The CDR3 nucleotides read TGTGCCAGCAGCAATGGCGGGAAGGAATACAATGAGCAGTTCTTC.

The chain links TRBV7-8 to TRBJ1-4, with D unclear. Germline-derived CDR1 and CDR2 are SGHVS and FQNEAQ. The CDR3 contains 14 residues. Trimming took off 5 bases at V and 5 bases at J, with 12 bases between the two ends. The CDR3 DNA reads TGTGCCAGCAGCCCCCGGAGAGCGAATGAAAAACTGTTTTTT. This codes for CASSPRRANEKLFF.

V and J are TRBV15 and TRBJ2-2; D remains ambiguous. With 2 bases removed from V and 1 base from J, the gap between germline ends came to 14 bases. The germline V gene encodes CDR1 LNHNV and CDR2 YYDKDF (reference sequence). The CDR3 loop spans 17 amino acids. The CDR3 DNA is TGTGCCACCAGCAGACCAAAGACACGAGAGAACACCGGGGAGCTGTTTTTT. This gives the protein CATSRPKTRENTGELFF.

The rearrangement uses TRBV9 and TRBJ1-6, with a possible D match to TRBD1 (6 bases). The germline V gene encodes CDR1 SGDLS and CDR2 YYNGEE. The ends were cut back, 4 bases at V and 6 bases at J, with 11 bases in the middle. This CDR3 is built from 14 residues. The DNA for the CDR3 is TGTGCCAGCAGCCCGGGACACGGTAATTCACCCCTCCACTTT. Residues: CASSPGHGNSPLHF.

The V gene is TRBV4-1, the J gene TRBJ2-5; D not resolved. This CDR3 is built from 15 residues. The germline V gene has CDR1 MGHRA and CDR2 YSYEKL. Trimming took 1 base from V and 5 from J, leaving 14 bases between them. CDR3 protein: CASSQAGVAGETQYF. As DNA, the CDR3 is TGCGCCAGCAGCCAAGCTGGAGTAGCCGGGGAGACCCAGTACTTC.

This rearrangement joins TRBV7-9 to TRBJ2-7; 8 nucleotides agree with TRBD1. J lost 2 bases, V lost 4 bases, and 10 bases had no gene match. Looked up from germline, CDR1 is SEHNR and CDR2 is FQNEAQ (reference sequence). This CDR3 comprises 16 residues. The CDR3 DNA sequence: TGTGCCAGCAGCTCTACGCACCGGGACAGGACCTACGAGCAGTACTTC. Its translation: CASSSTHRDRTYEQYF.

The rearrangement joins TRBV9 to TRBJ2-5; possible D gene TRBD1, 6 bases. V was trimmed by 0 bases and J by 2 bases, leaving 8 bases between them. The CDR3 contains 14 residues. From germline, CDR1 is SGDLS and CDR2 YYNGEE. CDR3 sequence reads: CASSVGTVQETQYF. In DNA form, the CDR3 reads TGTGCCAGCAGCGTAGGGACAGTTCAAGAGACCCAGTACTTC.

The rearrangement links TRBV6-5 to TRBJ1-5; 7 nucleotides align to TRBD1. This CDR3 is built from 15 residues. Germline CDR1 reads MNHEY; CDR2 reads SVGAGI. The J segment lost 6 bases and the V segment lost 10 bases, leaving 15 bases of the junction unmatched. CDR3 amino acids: CATQAGGGVGQPQHF. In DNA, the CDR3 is TGTGCCACCCAGGCAGGGGGAGGAGTGGGTCAGCCCCAGCATTTT.

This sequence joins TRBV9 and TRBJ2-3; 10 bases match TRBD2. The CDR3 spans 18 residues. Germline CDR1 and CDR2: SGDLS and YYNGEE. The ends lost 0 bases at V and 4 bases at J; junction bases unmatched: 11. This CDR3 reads CASSVVVAGGIGADTQYF. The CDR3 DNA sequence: TGTGCCAGCAGCGTAGTAGTAGCGGGGGGCATAGGCGCAGATACGCAGTATTTT.

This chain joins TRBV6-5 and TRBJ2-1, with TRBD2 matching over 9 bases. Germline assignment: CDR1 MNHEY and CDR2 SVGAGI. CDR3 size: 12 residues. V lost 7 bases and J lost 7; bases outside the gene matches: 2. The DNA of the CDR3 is TGTGCCAGCATAACTAGCGGGAATGAGCAGTTCTTC. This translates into CASITSGNEQFF.

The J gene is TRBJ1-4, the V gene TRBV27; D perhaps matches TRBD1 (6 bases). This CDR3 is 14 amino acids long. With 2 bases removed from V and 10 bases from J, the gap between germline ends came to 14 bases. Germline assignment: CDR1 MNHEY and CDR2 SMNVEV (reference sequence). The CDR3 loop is CASSLSRTETKLFF. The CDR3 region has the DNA TGTGCCAGCAGTTTAAGTAGGACAGAGACAAAACTGTTTTTT.

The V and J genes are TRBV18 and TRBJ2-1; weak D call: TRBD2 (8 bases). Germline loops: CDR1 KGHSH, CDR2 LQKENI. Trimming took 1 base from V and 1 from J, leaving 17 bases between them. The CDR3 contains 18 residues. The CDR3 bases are TGTGCCAGCTCACCACTCGGACAGGCGGGAGGTTCCTACAATGAGCAGTTCTTC. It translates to CASSPLGQAGGSYNEQFF.

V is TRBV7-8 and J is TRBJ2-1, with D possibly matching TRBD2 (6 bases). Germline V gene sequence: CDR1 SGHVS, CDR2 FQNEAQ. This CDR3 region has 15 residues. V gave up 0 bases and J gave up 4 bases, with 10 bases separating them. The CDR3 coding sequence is TGTGCCAGCAGCTTAGCCTTAGCGGCGTACAATGAGCAGTTCTTC. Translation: CASSLALAAYNEQFF.

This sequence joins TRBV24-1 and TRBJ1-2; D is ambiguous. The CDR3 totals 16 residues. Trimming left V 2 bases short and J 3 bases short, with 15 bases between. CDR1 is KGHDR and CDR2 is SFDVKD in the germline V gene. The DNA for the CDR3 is TGTGCCACCAGTGATTCCACCGAAGCGGACGACTATGGCTACACCTTC. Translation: CATSDSTEADDYGYTF.

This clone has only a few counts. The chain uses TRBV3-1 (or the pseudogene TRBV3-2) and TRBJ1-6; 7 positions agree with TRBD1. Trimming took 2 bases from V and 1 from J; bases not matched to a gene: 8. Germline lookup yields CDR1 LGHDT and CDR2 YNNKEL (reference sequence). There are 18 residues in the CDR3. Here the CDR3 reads CASSQSWTGSSYNSPLHF. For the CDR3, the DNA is TGTGCCAGCAGCCAATCCTGGACAGGCTCATCCTATAATTCACCCCTCCACTTT.

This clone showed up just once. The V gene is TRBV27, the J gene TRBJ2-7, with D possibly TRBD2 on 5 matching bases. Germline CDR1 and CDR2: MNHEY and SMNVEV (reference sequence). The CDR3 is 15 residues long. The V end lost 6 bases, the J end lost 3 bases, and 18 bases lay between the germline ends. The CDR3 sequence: CASSRITEGLYEQYF. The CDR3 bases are TGTGCCAGCAGCCGGATTACCGAGGGCCTCTACGAGCAGTACTTC.

Here the CDR3 DNA reads TGCGCCAGCAGCCGAGGCCCCTCCAATCAGCCCCAGCATTTT. Translating gives CASSRGPSNQPQHF. The rearrangement joins TRBV4-1 to TRBJ1-5; unclear D gene. The CDR3 contains 14 residues. Germline CDR1 is MGHRA and CDR2 is YSYEKL. Trimming shortened V by 4 bases and J by 3 bases, and 10 bases separated the two germline ends.